This T cell receptor beta chain comes out of a study of graft-versus-host responses after intestinal transplantation. Sequencing used immunoSEQ multiplex PCR; TCRdb keeps in-frame clones, though not all of them. The profile covers 96,000 or so clones, with more than 85% appearing a single time and 0.15% to 0.2% taken by the ten largest. Notes on this clone: Antigen unknown.

The sequencing used unstimulated CD4+ T cells sorted from spleen or lymph node cells, collected before intestinal transplant. The source is a human donor who received an intestinal transplant.

The chain's CDR3 is CASSFTGTSPTNEQFF. The CDR3, as DNA: TGTGCCAGCAGCTTTACCGGGACTAGCCCCACCAATGAGCAGTTCTTC. The chain carries TRBV11-2 and TRBJ2-1, with 9 bases identical to TRBD2. CDR3 length: 16 amino acids. V lost 3 bases to trimming and J lost 6 bases; unmatched junction nucleotides: 9. Germline V gene lookup returns CDR1 SGHAT and CDR2 FQNNGV. The full variable domain, with the rest looked up from reference TRBV11-2 and TRBJ2-1, is EAGVAQSPRYKIIEKRQSVAFWCNPISGHATLYWYQQILGQGPKLLIQFQNNGVVDDSQLPKDRFSAERLKGVDSTLKIQPAKLEDSAVYLCASSFTGTSPTNEQFFGPGTRLTVL.